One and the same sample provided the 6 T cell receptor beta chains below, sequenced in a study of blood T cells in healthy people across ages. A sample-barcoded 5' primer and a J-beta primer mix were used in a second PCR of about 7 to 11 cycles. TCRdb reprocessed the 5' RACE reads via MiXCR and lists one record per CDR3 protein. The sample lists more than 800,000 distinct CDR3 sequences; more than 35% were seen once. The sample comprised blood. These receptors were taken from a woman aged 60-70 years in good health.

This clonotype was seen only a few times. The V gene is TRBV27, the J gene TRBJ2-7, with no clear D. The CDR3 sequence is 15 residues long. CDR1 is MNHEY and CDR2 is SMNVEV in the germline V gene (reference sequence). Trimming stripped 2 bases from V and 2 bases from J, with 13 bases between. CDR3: CASSLVGDRAYEQYF. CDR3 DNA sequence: TGTGCCAGCAGTTTAGTAGGTGATAGGGCCTACGAGCAGTACTTC.

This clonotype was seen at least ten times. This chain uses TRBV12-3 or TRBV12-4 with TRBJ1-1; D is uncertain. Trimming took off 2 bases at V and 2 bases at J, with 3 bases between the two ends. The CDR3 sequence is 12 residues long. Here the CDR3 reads CASSLSNTEAFF. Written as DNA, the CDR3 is TGTGCCAGCAGTTTAAGTAACACTGAAGCTTTCTTT.

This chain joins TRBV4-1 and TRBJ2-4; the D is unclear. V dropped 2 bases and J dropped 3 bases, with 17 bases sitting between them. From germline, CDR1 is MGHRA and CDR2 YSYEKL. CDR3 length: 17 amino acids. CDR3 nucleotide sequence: TGCGCCAGCAGCCAAAATACCGACAACCCGAACAAAAACATTCAGTACTTC. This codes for CASSQNTDNPNKNIQYF.

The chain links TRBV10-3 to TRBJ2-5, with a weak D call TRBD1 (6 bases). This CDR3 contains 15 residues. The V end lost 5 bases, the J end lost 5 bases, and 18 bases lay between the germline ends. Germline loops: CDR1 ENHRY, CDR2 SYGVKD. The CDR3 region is CAISSSDRTGETQYF. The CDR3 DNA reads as TGTGCCATCAGTTCCAGCGACAGGACGGGTGAGACCCAGTACTTC.

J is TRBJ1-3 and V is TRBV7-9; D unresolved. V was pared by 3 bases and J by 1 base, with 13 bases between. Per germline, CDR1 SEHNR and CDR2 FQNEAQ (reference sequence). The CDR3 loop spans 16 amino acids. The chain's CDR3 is CASSLKRQASGNTIYF. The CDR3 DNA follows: TGTGCCAGCAGCTTGAAACGTCAGGCGTCTGGAAACACCATATATTTT. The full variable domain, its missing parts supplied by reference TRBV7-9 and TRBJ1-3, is DTGVSQNPRHKITKRGQNVTFRCDPISEHNRLYWYRQTLGQGPEFLTYFQNEAQLEKSRLLSDRFSAERPKGSFSTLEIQRTEQGDSAMYLCASSLKRQASGNTIYFGEGSWLTVV.

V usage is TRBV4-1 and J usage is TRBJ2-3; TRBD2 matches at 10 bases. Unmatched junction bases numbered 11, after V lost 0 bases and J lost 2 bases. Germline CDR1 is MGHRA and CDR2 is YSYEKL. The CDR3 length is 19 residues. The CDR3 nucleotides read TGCGCCAGCAGCCAAGATAACGCAATAGCGGGAGGACACACAGATACGCAGTATTTT. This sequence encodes CASSQDNAIAGGHTDTQYF.